Presented here are 5 T cell receptor beta chains from one specimen sequenced in a study of blood T cell repertoires in COVID-19. Using immunoSEQ multiplex PCR, the repertoire was profiled, and TCRdb retains in-frame clones only, with some absent. The table shows 250,000 to 350,000 clones, with nearly 90% occurring only once. The sequenced sample consisted of PBMCs or T cells enriched from blood (not recorded which). All receptors derive from a woman aged 18-29 years with acute COVID-19.

This chain uses TRBV19 with TRBJ2-5; D unclear. From germline, CDR1 is LNHDA and CDR2 SQIVND (reference sequence). V lost 1 base, J lost 3 bases, and 6 bases lay in between. CDR3 length equals 13 residues. CDR3 nucleotides: TGTGCCAGTAGTATAGGGGCCGAAGAGACCCAGTACTTC. Its translation is CASSIGAEETQYF.

The V call is TRBV6-5, the J call TRBJ2-7; TRBD1 is a possible D gene (6 bases). CDR1 is MNHEY and CDR2 is SVGAGI in the germline V gene. This CDR3 is 13 amino acids long. Trimming cost V 7 bases and J 3 bases, with 13 bases left between them. CDR3 sequence: CASTRRGGYEQYF. The CDR3 DNA reads TGTGCCAGCACACGCAGGGGTGGCTACGAGCAGTACTTC.

The chain uses TRBV7-9 and TRBJ2-3; a weak D match, TRBD1 (6 bases). CDR1 is SEHNR and CDR2 is FQNEAQ in the germline V gene (reference sequence). V was trimmed by 4 bases and J by 6 bases, leaving 20 bases between them. CDR3 length: 16 residues. CDR3 sequence reads: CASSSGHPAIGDTQYF. CDR3 in DNA: TGTGCCAGCAGCTCGGGACATCCCGCAATAGGGGATACGCAGTATTTT.

V usage is TRBV2 and J usage is TRBJ1-2, with a weak D call TRBD1 (5 bases). V was trimmed by 7 bases and J by 4 bases, leaving 16 bases between them. Germline lookup yields CDR1 SNHLY and CDR2 FYNNEI. This CDR3 comprises 14 residues. The CDR3 reads CASNDDTGPYGYTF. The CDR3 DNA sequence: TGTGCCAGCAATGATGACACAGGCCCCTATGGCTACACCTTC.

CDR3 protein: CASSPDRDGAFF. The CDR3 DNA sequence: TGCGCCAGCAGCCCCGACAGGGACGGAGCTTTCTTT. The chain is built from TRBV5-1 and TRBJ1-1, with 7 bases identical to TRBD1. The germline V gene encodes CDR1 SGHRS and CDR2 YFSETQ. With V trimmed by 4 bases and J by 10 bases, 7 bases remained unmatched. CDR3 length: 12 amino acids.